The text below deals with one TCR beta chain. The antigen is not known. The data belong to a study of T cell responses to AZD1222 COVID-19 vaccine. Study details: Combined were second doses at about 4 or about 12 weeks. Regarding the study as a whole: Reportedly, nearly half of unique spike TCRs recognized epitopes outside B.1.351/B.1.1.7 mutations. Repertoires were collected only later (after the peak T cell response had occurred).

Per the germline V gene, CDR1 is SGHRS and CDR2 is YFSETQ. The CDR3 loop spans 15 amino acids. V lost 0 bases to trimming and J lost 0 bases, with 9 bases between them. Profiled with immunoSEQ multiplex PCR; TCRdb holds only in-frame clones, not every one. The sample holds roughly 120,000 clones; 91% are singletons and the top ten take under 3.5%. V gene TRBV5-1 combines with J gene TRBJ1-2; D not resolved. This receptor was taken from an adult in good health. Sample: peripheral blood, taken on day 0 of AZD1222 vaccination. CDR3 nucleotides: TGCGCCAGCAGCTTGGGCCAGTCGGCTAACTATGGCTACACCTTC. Its translation is CASSLGQSANYGYTF.